Ten or more counts support the clone carrying this TCR beta chain. The antigen is undetermined. Other DNA sequences in the same sample also yield this CDR3. The entirety of the isolated RNA underwent reverse transcription, so expressed TCRB transcripts were sequenced. An average of about 3.6 million reads was obtained for naive, central memory and regulatory T cell samples. The protocol was immunoSEQ multiplex PCR, while the TCRdb copy is restricted to in-frame clones and leaves out a portion. The sample lists under 150,000 clones; about 10% were seen once. This CDR3 is 12 amino acids long. Per germline, CDR1 SEHNR and CDR2 FQNEAQ (reference sequence). With 6 bases clipped from V and 7 bases from J, the junction kept 3 bases outside the gene matches. The data originate from a study of beta chain features in type 1 diabetes. Averaging about 116 mL, one heparinised blood draw came from each individual donor.

Findings and limits, study-wide: Moderate but significant shortening of TCRB CDR3s was recorded in all four CD4+ subsets from Type 1 diabetes patients. A possible short-template PCR bias applies equally to patients and controls.

V gene TRBV7-9 combines with J gene TRBJ1-5; 7 bases agree with TRBD1. This sequence originates from a man aged 25-40 years with type 1 diabetes. The specimen sequenced was central memory CD4+ T cells from blood. CDR3 DNA: TGTGCCAGCAGTCGGGACAGCCAGCCCCAGCATTTT. This codes for CASSRDSQPQHF.